These T cell receptor beta chains were read from a single sample in a study of cytomegalovirus exposure and HLA in healthy donors. Sequencing used immunoSEQ multiplex PCR; TCRdb keeps in-frame clones, though not all of them. Among about 140,000 clones listed, around 80% were seen once. The sequencing input was PBMCs. The receptors shown here come from a woman aged 60 to 75 in good health and CMV-seropositive. The CDR3 runs from the conserved cysteine through the conserved F or W. A D gene is named only where the DNA matches it firmly. The listing skips clone size in some rows; elsewhere it reads once, few, many or a size class.

v_call: TRBV2
cdr3_length: 15
j_call: TRBJ2-7
clone_size: -
d_call: TRBD2
cdr3_aa: CASSGLGLGDYEQYF
cdr3_nt: TGTGCCAGCAGTGGTCTTGGACTAGGAGACTACGAGCAGTACTTC

v_call: TRBV29-1
cdr3_length: 14
j_call: TRBJ1-3
clone_size: few
d_call: TRBD1
cdr3_aa: CSVEGQGVGNTIYF
cdr3_nt: TGCAGCGTTGAAGGACAGGGGGTCGGAAACACCATATATTTT

v_call: TRBV21-1
cdr3_length: 14
j_call: TRBJ1-1
clone_size: -
d_call: -
cdr3_aa: CASSRGRDSPGAFF
cdr3_nt: TGTGCCAGCTCAAGGGGCAGGGACTCCCCCGGAGCTTTCTTT

v_call: TRBV6-1
cdr3_length: 14
j_call: TRBJ2-5
clone_size: -
d_call: -
cdr3_aa: CASSEAQGQETQYF
cdr3_nt: TGTGCCAGCAGTGAAGCCCAGGGACAAGAGACCCAGTACTTC

v_call: TRBV5-8
cdr3_length: 16
j_call: TRBJ2-7
clone_size: -
d_call: TRBD1
cdr3_aa: CASSGTGTGLGYEQYF
cdr3_nt: TGTGCCAGCAGCGGTACCGGGACAGGGCTTGGTTACGAGCAGTACTTC

v_call: TRBV7-2
cdr3_length: 15
j_call: TRBJ2-7
clone_size: -
d_call: TRBD2
cdr3_aa: CASSLGTSGKGEQYF
cdr3_nt: TGTGCCAGCAGCCTAGGGACTAGCGGGAAAGGCGAGCAGTACTTC

v_call: TRBV28
cdr3_length: 14
j_call: TRBJ2-7
clone_size: -
d_call: -
cdr3_aa: CASSFVGETYEQYF
cdr3_nt: TGTGCCAGCAGTTTCGTCGGGGAAACCTACGAGCAGTACTTC

v_call: TRBV20-1
cdr3_length: 11
j_call: TRBJ2-5
clone_size: -
d_call: TRBD1
cdr3_aa: CSGQVRETQYF
cdr3_nt: TGCAGCGGACAGGTGCGGGAGACCCAGTACTTC

v_call: TRBV9
cdr3_length: 16
j_call: TRBJ1-3
clone_size: few
d_call: -
cdr3_aa: CASSRTAPSSGNTIYF
cdr3_nt: TGTGCCAGCAGCCGGACAGCACCCAGCTCTGGAAACACCATATATTTT

v_call: TRBV28
cdr3_length: 15
j_call: TRBJ1-5
clone_size: -
d_call: -
cdr3_aa: CASSFDRNSNQPQHF
cdr3_nt: TGTGCCAGCAGTTTCGACAGAAATAGCAATCAGCCCCAGCATTTT

v_call: TRBV11-3
cdr3_length: 14
j_call: TRBJ2-3
clone_size: -
d_call: TRBD2
cdr3_aa: CASSSLAGADTQYF
cdr3_nt: TGTGCCAGCAGCTCACTAGCGGGAGCAGATACGCAGTATTTT

v_call: TRBV19
cdr3_length: 19
j_call: TRBJ2-4
clone_size: once
d_call: TRBD2
cdr3_aa: CASSTSGNVLTIAKNIQYF
cdr3_nt: TGTGCCAGTAGTACGAGCGGGAATGTGCTTACTATAGCCAAAAACATTCAGTACTTC

v_call: TRBV5-8
cdr3_length: 14
j_call: TRBJ2-7
clone_size: -
d_call: TRBD1
cdr3_aa: CASSHTGGSYEQYF
cdr3_nt: TGTGCCAGCAGCCACACAGGGGGCTCCTACGAGCAGTACTTC

v_call: TRBV19
cdr3_length: 13
j_call: TRBJ2-3
clone_size: -
d_call: -
cdr3_aa: CATAGTNTDTQYF
cdr3_nt: TGTGCCACCGCCGGGACAAACACAGATACGCAGTATTTT

v_call: TRBV28
cdr3_length: 12
j_call: TRBJ2-3
clone_size: -
d_call: TRBD2
cdr3_aa: CASSVLADTQYF
cdr3_nt: TGTGCCAGCAGTGTACTAGCGGATACGCAGTATTTT

v_call: TRBV2
cdr3_length: 14
j_call: TRBJ1-1
clone_size: -
d_call: -
cdr3_aa: CASSDRFMNTEAFF
cdr3_nt: TGTGCCAGCAGTGACAGATTTATGAACACTGAAGCTTTCTTT

v_call: TRBV5-7
cdr3_length: 15
j_call: TRBJ1-2
clone_size: -
d_call: -
cdr3_aa: CASSLDGGPNYGYTF
cdr3_nt: TGTGCCAGCAGCTTGGATGGAGGGCCGAACTATGGCTACACCTTC

v_call: TRBV28
cdr3_length: 15
j_call: TRBJ2-2
clone_size: -
d_call: -
cdr3_aa: CASSPPGTRFGELFF
cdr3_nt: TGTGCCAGCAGTCCCCCCGGGACAAGGTTCGGGGAGCTGTTTTTT

v_call: TRBV5-1
cdr3_length: 17
j_call: TRBJ1-1
clone_size: -
d_call: TRBD1
cdr3_aa: CASSLEDRDRGGTEAFF
cdr3_nt: TGCGCCAGCAGCTTGGAGGACAGGGACAGGGGCGGGACTGAAGCTTTCTTT

v_call: TRBV4-2
cdr3_length: 15
j_call: TRBJ2-7
clone_size: once
d_call: TRBD2
cdr3_aa: CASSVGAGDLYEQYF
cdr3_nt: TGTGCCAGCAGCGTGGGAGCGGGAGATCTTTACGAGCAGTACTTC

v_call: TRBV5-1
cdr3_length: 16
j_call: TRBJ2-5
clone_size: -
d_call: TRBD2
cdr3_aa: CASRYGLAGAQETQYF
cdr3_nt: TGCGCCAGCAGATACGGACTAGCGGGGGCCCAAGAGACCCAGTACTTC

v_call: TRBV27
cdr3_length: 15
j_call: TRBJ1-2
clone_size: -
d_call: -
cdr3_aa: CASSLFLGGNYGYTF
cdr3_nt: TGTGCCAGCAGTTTATTTCTGGGGGGTAACTATGGCTACACCTTC

v_call: TRBV29-1
cdr3_length: 12
j_call: TRBJ2-2
clone_size: -
d_call: TRBD2
cdr3_aa: CSVGTSGRELFF
cdr3_nt: TGCAGCGTAGGGACTAGCGGGAGGGAGCTGTTTTTT

v_call: TRBV18
cdr3_length: 18
j_call: TRBJ2-1
clone_size: -
d_call: TRBD2
cdr3_aa: CASSAGVGLAGDLNEQFF
cdr3_nt: TGTGCCAGCTCGGCAGGAGTGGGACTAGCGGGAGATTTGAATGAGCAGTTCTTC

v_call: TRBV5-6
cdr3_length: 14
j_call: TRBJ2-2
clone_size: -
d_call: -
cdr3_aa: CASSLPGLTGELFF
cdr3_nt: TGTGCCAGCAGCCTGCCGGGACTCACCGGGGAGCTGTTTTTT

v_call: TRBV19
cdr3_length: 14
j_call: TRBJ1-2
clone_size: -
d_call: TRBD1
cdr3_aa: CASSTTGTGGFYTF
cdr3_nt: TGTGCCAGTAGCACTACCGGGACAGGGGGTTTCTACACCTTC

v_call: TRBV7-2
cdr3_length: 14
j_call: TRBJ2-7
clone_size: once
d_call: -
cdr3_aa: CASSRGGTSYEQYF
cdr3_nt: TGTGCCAGCAGCCGAGGCGGCACCTCCTACGAGCAGTACTTC

v_call: TRBV4-1
cdr3_length: 14
j_call: TRBJ1-1
clone_size: once
d_call: -
cdr3_aa: CASSQDSRGTEAFF
cdr3_nt: TGCGCCAGCAGCCAAGATAGTCGGGGGACTGAAGCTTTCTTT

v_call: TRBV30
cdr3_length: 13
j_call: TRBJ2-1
clone_size: -
d_call: -
cdr3_aa: CAWSAQFGNEQFF
cdr3_nt: TGTGCCTGGAGTGCCCAGTTTGGCAATGAGCAGTTCTTC

v_call: TRBV5-1
cdr3_length: 16
j_call: TRBJ1-2
clone_size: few
d_call: TRBD1
cdr3_aa: CASRLTGTGVDYGYTF
cdr3_nt: TGCGCCAGCAGGCTAACCGGGACAGGGGTCGACTATGGCTACACCTTC

v_call: TRBV10-3
cdr3_length: 15
j_call: TRBJ2-1
clone_size: -
d_call: -
cdr3_aa: CATGPGTSHYNEQFF
cdr3_nt: TGTGCGACAGGACCGGGGACCTCCCATTACAATGAGCAGTTCTTC

v_call: TRBV28
cdr3_length: 14
j_call: TRBJ1-4
clone_size: -
d_call: -
cdr3_aa: CASSLGGRNEKLFF
cdr3_nt: TGTGCCAGCAGCCTCGGGGGGAGGAATGAAAAACTGTTTTTT

v_call: TRBV28
cdr3_length: 12
j_call: TRBJ2-7
clone_size: -
d_call: -
cdr3_aa: CASSFGVYEQYF
cdr3_nt: TGTGCCAGCAGTTTTGGAGTCTACGAGCAGTACTTC

v_call: TRBV11-2
cdr3_length: 14
j_call: TRBJ2-5
clone_size: -
d_call: -
cdr3_aa: CASSPRHYQETQYF
cdr3_nt: TGTGCCAGCAGCCCCCGACACTACCAAGAGACCCAGTACTTC

v_call: TRBV29-1
cdr3_length: 11
j_call: TRBJ2-7
clone_size: -
d_call: -
cdr3_aa: CSVLDSYEQYF
cdr3_nt: TGCAGCGTTTTAGACAGCTACGAGCAGTACTTC

v_call: TRBV18
cdr3_length: 15
j_call: TRBJ2-5
clone_size: -
d_call: -
cdr3_aa: CASSPLSTSQETQYF
cdr3_nt: TGTGCCAGCTCACCACTGTCGACATCACAAGAGACCCAGTACTTC

v_call: TRBV29-1
cdr3_length: 13
j_call: TRBJ2-3
clone_size: -
d_call: TRBD1
cdr3_aa: CRHGTVSTDTQYF
cdr3_nt: TGCAGGCACGGGACAGTTAGCACAGATACGCAGTATTTT

v_call: TRBV29-1
cdr3_length: 14
j_call: TRBJ2-7
clone_size: -
d_call: TRBD2
cdr3_aa: CSVVSGRAPYEQYF
cdr3_nt: TGCAGCGTTGTTAGCGGGAGGGCCCCCTACGAGCAGTACTTC

v_call: TRBV25-1
cdr3_length: 18
j_call: TRBJ2-1
clone_size: -
d_call: TRBD2
cdr3_aa: CASSDPRTSGSSYNEQFF
cdr3_nt: TGTGCCAGCAGTGACCCGAGGACTAGCGGTAGCTCCTACAATGAGCAGTTCTTC

v_call: TRBV27
cdr3_length: 19
j_call: TRBJ1-5
clone_size: -
d_call: -
cdr3_aa: CASSPSPLRQTLSNQPQHF
cdr3_nt: TGTGCCAGCAGTCCCTCCCCCCTTCGGCAGACACTTAGCAATCAGCCCCAGCATTTT

v_call: TRBV29-1
cdr3_length: 13
j_call: TRBJ1-1
clone_size: -
d_call: -
cdr3_aa: CSVEMGRYTEAFF
cdr3_nt: TGCAGCGTTGAAATGGGGCGCTACACTGAAGCTTTCTTT

v_call: TRBV19
cdr3_length: 15
j_call: TRBJ2-7
clone_size: -
d_call: TRBD1
cdr3_aa: CASSMGQGRGYEQYF
cdr3_nt: TGTGCCAGTAGTATGGGACAGGGGCGCGGCTACGAGCAGTACTTC

v_call: TRBV19
cdr3_length: 14
j_call: TRBJ1-1
clone_size: few
d_call: TRBD1
cdr3_aa: CASRAGTDRTEAFF
cdr3_nt: TGTGCCAGTAGGGCTGGGACAGACCGAACTGAAGCTTTCTTT

v_call: TRBV6-5
cdr3_length: 14
j_call: TRBJ2-5
clone_size: -
d_call: -
cdr3_aa: CASKPRRGLGTQYF
cdr3_nt: TGTGCCAGCAAACCGCGGAGGGGCTTAGGGACCCAGTACTTC

v_call: TRBV19
cdr3_length: 13
j_call: TRBJ1-1
clone_size: -
d_call: -
cdr3_aa: CASSMPGRTEAFF
cdr3_nt: TGTGCCAGTAGTATGCCAGGGCGGACTGAAGCTTTCTTT